This T cell receptor (beta chain) was found in a study of cytomegalovirus exposure and HLA in healthy donors. Study findings and constraints: Investigators reported around 150 TCR beta chains as tied to cytomegalovirus.

Concerning this clone: What it recognizes is unknown.

Only in-frame clones appear in the TCRdb table, and some are missing; sequencing was by immunoSEQ multiplex PCR. The sample includes about 140,000 clones, approximately 86% seen only once; the top ten take over 6.5%. V was trimmed by 2 bases and J by 0 bases, leaving 2 bases between them. The CDR3 runs to 11 residues. Germline values: CDR1 DFQATT, CDR2 SNEGSKA (reference sequence). The TCR comes from a woman aged 18-29 years in good health and CMV-seropositive. The rearrangement links TRBV20-1 to TRBJ2-7; D is undetermined. The sequenced sample was PBMCs. The CDR3 DNA reads as TGCAGTGCTAGACGCTCCTACGAGCAGTACTTC. Residues: CSARRSYEQYF.